Listed below are T cell receptor beta chains from one sample, sequenced in a study of blood T cell repertoires in COVID-19. Produced via immunoSEQ multiplex PCR; TCRdb's table is partial and in-frame only. The data show 190,000 or so clones, with approximately 81% seen just once and around 19% held by the top ten. The sequenced material came from PBMCs or T cells enriched from blood (not recorded which). The source is a man in his forties or fifties who had recovered from COVID-19. Both conserved end residues are part of each CDR3. A D gene is named only where the DNA matches it firmly. The size entry is marked missing in some rows and otherwise reads once, few, many or a size class.

V	J	size	D	DNA	CDR3
TRBV19	TRBJ1-2	NA	NA	TGTGCCAGTAGTCCAACCTCCAGGAGCTACACCTTC	CASSPTSRSYTF
TRBV7-8	TRBJ2-2	NA	NA	TGTGCCAGCAGCCAAGACAGACTTAGGGAGCTGTTTTTT	CASSQDRLRELFF
TRBV11-3	TRBJ1-3	NA	NA	TGTGCCAGCAGTACGGGGAACTCTGGAAACACCATATATTTT	CASSTGNSGNTIYF
TRBV7-3	TRBJ2-7	NA	NA	TGTGCCAGCAGCTTGGGGCCATCCTACGAGCAGTACTTC	CASSLGPSYEQYF
TRBV9	TRBJ1-2	NA	NA	TGTGCCAGCAGCGAGGAAGCGATGTCTAACTATGGCTACACCTTC	CASSEEAMSNYGYTF
TRBV15	TRBJ1-5	NA	TRBD1	TGTGCCACCAGCAGAGTGCCCCGACAGGGAACTCTCTCTGGGGGTCAGCCCCAGCATTTT	CATSRVPRQGTLSGGQPQHF
TRBV7-2	TRBJ1-2	few	NA	TGTGCCAGCAGCTTAGTCAAGGGAGAGTATGGCTACACCTTC	CASSLVKGEYGYTF
TRBV18	TRBJ1-5	NA	NA	TGTGCCAGCTCACCGGGGGCAGGGGGCAATCAGCCCCAGCATTTT	CASSPGAGGNQPQHF
TRBV7-9	TRBJ2-2	NA	TRBD2	TGTGCCAGCAGCAGGGGACTAGCGGGAGTGGCCGGGGAGCTGTTTTTT	CASSRGLAGVAGELFF
TRBV5-1	TRBJ1-4	NA	NA	TGCGCCAGCAGCGTGGGAAGGGGGAATGAAAAACTGTTTTTT	CASSVGRGNEKLFF
TRBV2	TRBJ1-1	NA	NA	TGTGCCAGCAGGGACAGTAACACTGAAGCTTTCTTT	CASRDSNTEAFF
TRBV29-1	TRBJ2-1	NA	TRBD1	TGCAGCGTTGAAAGGAACAGGGGGCTAGCCTACAATGAGCAGTTCTTC	CSVERNRGLAYNEQFF
TRBV7-3	TRBJ2-2	NA	TRBD1	TGTGCCAGCAGCTTAGCCGGGACAGGGCGATCCGGGGAGCTGTTTTTT	CASSLAGTGRSGELFF
TRBV28	TRBJ1-3	NA	NA	TGTGCCCCTAAATTCCGGGACATCTCTGGAAACACCATATATTTT	CAPKFRDISGNTIYF
TRBV4-1	TRBJ2-3	NA	NA	TGCGCCAGCAGCCAAGATTCTATGCGGGCCCTCACAGATACGCAGTATTTT	CASSQDSMRALTDTQYF
TRBV7-8	TRBJ1-1	NA	TRBD1	TGTGCCAGCAGCCCCAGGACAGGGGGCGCCGGGAACACTGAAGCTTTCTTT	CASSPRTGGAGNTEAFF